The sequence of this T cell receptor beta chain was determined in a study of blood T cell repertoires in COVID-19. Study information: The United States, Italy and Spain provided the acute and convalescent COVID-19 samples.

Authors' data handling: Amplification from reference gene primers served as the basis for estimated nucleated cell counts. The table came from immunoSEQ multiplex PCR; TCRdb's copy has only in-frame clones and leaves some out. The V and J calls and the clone size are those of that table, but D and trimming were determined from the DNA. There are over 200,000 clones in the sample; over 65% occur only once, and around 2.6% lies in the top ten. The CDR3 is made up of 13 amino acids. Trimming pared 6 bases from V and 8 bases from J, leaving 16 bases between. The V gene is TRBV12-3 or TRBV12-4, the J gene TRBJ1-2; D remains unclear. The origin of this receptor is a woman in her 70s with active or convalescent COVID-19. Sequencing input: peripheral blood. The DNA of the CDR3 is TGTGCCAGCAGCCTCGGTAGGGAGACGGGCTACACCTTC. It translates to CASSLGRETGYTF.